Described below is a single TCR beta chain sequence and its context. These data belong to a study of shared clonotypes between healthy human individuals. Only in-frame clones appear in the TCRdb table, and some are missing; sequencing was by immunoSEQ multiplex PCR. The table includes hundreds of thousands of clones, about 95% detected once. CD45RO negativity and positive selection for CCR7 defined naive CD8 cells, a population that excluded terminally differentiated effector memory CD45RA+ cells. Adult Caucasians living in Nashville, Tennessee made up all of the donors. This sequence was found in a woman aged 25 to 39 in good health. The sample comprised naive CD8+ T cells sorted from blood.

The CDR3 nucleotides read TGCGCCAGCAGCCAAGCGGGACAGGGACCGGCTGAGCAGTTCTTC. Translation gives CASSQAGQGPAEQFF. The chain joins TRBV4-1 to TRBJ2-1; TRBD1 matches 9 bases. The CDR3 has 15 amino acids. Germline CDR1 and CDR2: MGHRA and YSYEKL. V lost 1 base, J lost 9 bases, and 7 bases stayed unmatched.